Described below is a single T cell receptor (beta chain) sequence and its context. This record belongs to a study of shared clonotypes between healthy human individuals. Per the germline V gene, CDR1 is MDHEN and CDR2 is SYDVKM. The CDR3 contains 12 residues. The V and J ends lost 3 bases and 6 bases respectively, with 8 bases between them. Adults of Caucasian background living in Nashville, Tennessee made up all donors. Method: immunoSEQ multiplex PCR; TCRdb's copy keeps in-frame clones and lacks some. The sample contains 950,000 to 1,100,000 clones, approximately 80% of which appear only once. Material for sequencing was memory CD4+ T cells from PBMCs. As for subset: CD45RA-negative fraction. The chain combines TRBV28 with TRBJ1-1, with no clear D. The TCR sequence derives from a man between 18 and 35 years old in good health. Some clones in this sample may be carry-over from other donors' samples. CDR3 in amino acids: CASSLLYAEAFF. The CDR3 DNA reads TGTGCCAGCAGTTTGCTTTACGCTGAAGCTTTCTTT.